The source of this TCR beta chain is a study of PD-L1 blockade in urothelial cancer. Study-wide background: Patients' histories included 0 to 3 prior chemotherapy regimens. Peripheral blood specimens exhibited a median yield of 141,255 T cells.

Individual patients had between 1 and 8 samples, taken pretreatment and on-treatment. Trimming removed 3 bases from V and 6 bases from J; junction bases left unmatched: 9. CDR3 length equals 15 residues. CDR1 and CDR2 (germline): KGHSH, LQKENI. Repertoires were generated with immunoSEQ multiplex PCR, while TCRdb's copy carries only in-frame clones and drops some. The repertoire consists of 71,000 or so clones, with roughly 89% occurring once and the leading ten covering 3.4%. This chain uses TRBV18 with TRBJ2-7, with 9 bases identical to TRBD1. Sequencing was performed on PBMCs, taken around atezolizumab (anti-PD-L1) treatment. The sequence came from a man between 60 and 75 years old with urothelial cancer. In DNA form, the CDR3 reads TGTGCCAGCTCACCCGGGACAGGGCTTCCGGGCGAGCAGTACTTC. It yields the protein CASSPGTGLPGEQYF.